The 6 T cell receptor beta chains presented below share a single source sample, sequenced in a study of blood T cell repertoires in COVID-19. Libraries were prepared by immunoSEQ multiplex PCR; TCRdb keeps only in-frame clonotypes and omits some of them. This sample yields more than 40,000 clones, of which around 90% are seen a single time; 3% belongs to the top ten. Material: peripheral blood. The receptors here all came from a man between 45 and 60 years old with active COVID-19.

The gene calls are TRBV2 and TRBJ2-3; 12 bases match TRBD1. Germline CDR1 and CDR2: SNHLY and FYNNEI. The CDR3 sequence is 14 residues long. The ends lost 8 bases at V and 5 bases at J; junction bases unmatched: 5. This chain's CDR3 is CASRRDRGLDTQYF. The CDR3 DNA reads as TGTGCCAGCCGCCGGGACAGGGGGCTAGATACGCAGTATTTT. Using reference TRBV2 and TRBJ2-3 for the parts outside the CDR3, the full variable domain is EPEVTQTPSHQVTQMGQEVILRCVPISNHLYFYWYRQILGQKVEFLVSFYNNEISEKSEIFDDQFSVERPDGSNFTLKIRSTKLEDSAMYFCASRRDRGLDTQYFGPGTRLTVL.

The chain has TRBV9 and TRBJ1-2, with a weak D call TRBD1 (6 bases). Trimming stripped 0 bases from V and 4 bases from J, with 10 bases between. Germline loops: CDR1 SGDLS, CDR2 YYNGEE. The CDR3 sequence is 14 residues long. CDR3 DNA sequence: TGTGCCAGCAGCGTAGAAGGGGGTCCCTATGGCTACACCTTC. Translation gives CASSVEGGPYGYTF.

The chain employs TRBV7-6 and TRBJ2-4, with D perhaps matching TRBD1 (5 bases). The CDR3 totals 16 residues. Germline V gene data show CDR1 as SGHVS and CDR2 as FNYEAQ. Trimming removed 5 bases from V and 7 bases from J, with 21 bases in between. CDR3 region: CASSPGHDLVRNIQYF. CDR3 coding DNA: TGTGCCAGCAGCCCAGGGCACGACTTGGTGAGGAACATTCAGTACTTC.

The CDR3 DNA reads TGCGCCAGCAGCCAAGTACAGCGGTCGGATACGCAGTATTTT. Protein: CASSQVQRSDTQYF. V is TRBV4-1 and J is TRBJ2-3; possibly TRBD2 for D (5 bases). Germline V gives CDR1 MGHRA, CDR2 YSYEKL. V dropped 1 base and J dropped 6 bases, with 11 bases sitting between them. The CDR3 sequence is 14 residues long.

The chain has TRBV18 and TRBJ2-1; TRBD2 matches 8 bases. Per germline, CDR1 KGHSH and CDR2 LQKENI. CDR3 size: 16 residues. After removal of 4 bases from V and 0 bases from J, the junction contained 5 bases not matched to a gene. The CDR3 loop is CASSLLSGNSYNEQFF. The DNA of the CDR3 is TGTGCCAGCTCACTCCTTAGCGGGAACTCCTACAATGAGCAGTTCTTC.

The V call is TRBV5-1, the J call TRBJ2-1; 8 positions agree with TRBD2. Germline V CDR1 and CDR2: SGHRS, YFSETQ. The V gene end was trimmed by 4 bases and the J gene end by 9 bases; junction bases not matched to a gene: 12. This CDR3 contains 15 residues. CDR3 sequence reads: CASSRTSGQSGEQFF. CDR3 DNA: TGCGCCAGCAGCCGTACTAGCGGACAATCCGGTGAGCAGTTCTTC.